The 15 T cell receptor beta chains presented below share a single source sample, sequenced in a study of cytomegalovirus exposure and HLA in healthy donors. Clones were read by immunoSEQ multiplex PCR, and TCRdb kept only the in-frame ones, dropping some. Of about 160,000 clones listed, roughly 89% are singletons. Sequenced sample: PBMCs. The origin of the receptors is a man aged 18-30 years in good health and CMV-seropositive.

The CDR3 DNA follows: TGTGCCAGTAGTCCAACATTATCTAGCAATCAGCCCCAGCATTTT. Translated, it gives CASSPTLSSNQPQHF. V usage is TRBV19 and J usage is TRBJ1-5; D remains unclear. The CDR3 has 15 amino acids. Germline assignment: CDR1 LNHDA and CDR2 SQIVND (reference sequence). Trimming left V 5 bases short and J 0 bases short, with 11 bases between.

The V and J genes are TRBV6-5 and TRBJ2-7; 8 bases agree with TRBD1. After removal of 7 bases from V and 4 bases from J, the junction contained 6 bases not matched to a gene. From germline, CDR1 is MNHEY and CDR2 SVGAGI. CDR3 length: 13 amino acids. DNA of the CDR3: TGTGCCAGCACATACGGACAGGGATACGAGCAGTACTTC. Amino acids: CASTYGQGYEQYF.

The J gene is TRBJ1-3, the V gene TRBV2; 8 bases agree with TRBD1. CDR3 length: 17 residues. V gave up 4 bases and J gave up 0 bases; unmatched junction bases: 8. Germline V gene sequence: CDR1 SNHLY, CDR2 FYNNEI. CDR3 nucleotides: TGTGCCAGCAGTGGCCAGGGGGCACTCATCTCTGGAAACACCATATATTTT. Translation gives CASSGQGALISGNTIYF.

The chain combines TRBV4-1 with TRBJ1-1, with 9 bases fitting TRBD1. The V segment lost 2 bases and the J segment 3 bases; nucleotides outside the gene matches: 4. Germline V CDR1 and CDR2: MGHRA, YSYEKL. The CDR3 runs to 15 residues. CDR3 amino acids: CASSQPGQGHTEAFF. DNA of the CDR3: TGCGCCAGCAGCCAACCCGGACAGGGGCACACTGAAGCTTTCTTT.

V is TRBV28 and J is TRBJ2-1; 8 bases align to TRBD2. The CDR3 length is 16 residues. J gave up 1 base and V 3 bases, and 5 bases lay outside the gene matches. Germline values: CDR1 MDHEN, CDR2 SYDVKM. The CDR3 sequence: CASSLSGSISYNEQFF. The CDR3 DNA is TGTGCCAGCAGTTTGAGCGGGAGTATATCCTACAATGAGCAGTTCTTC.

The V gene is TRBV7-9, the J gene TRBJ2-5, with 8 bases matching TRBD2. The V gene end was trimmed by 1 base and the J gene end by 7 bases; junction bases not matched to a gene: 8. The CDR3 sequence is 15 residues long. The germline V gene encodes CDR1 SEHNR and CDR2 FQNEAQ (reference sequence). The CDR3 protein is CASSLVASGSGTQYF. The CDR3 DNA reads TGTGCCAGCAGCTTAGTGGCCAGCGGGAGTGGGACCCAGTACTTC. The full variable domain, its missing parts supplied by reference TRBV7-9 and TRBJ2-5, is DTGVSQNPRHKITKRGQNVTFRCDPISEHNRLYWYRQTLGQGPEFLTYFQNEAQLEKSRLLSDRFSAERPKGSFSTLEIQRTEQGDSAMYLCASSLVASGSGTQYFGPGTRLLVL.

The CDR3 reads CASSLFELAVQETQYF. For the CDR3, the DNA is TGTGCCAGCAGCTTATTTGAACTAGCGGTCCAAGAGACCCAGTACTTC. The chain recombines TRBV7-2 with TRBJ2-5; 8 bases line up with TRBD2. V lost 2 bases to trimming and J lost 1 base; unmatched junction nucleotides: 6. In germline, CDR1 is SGHTA, CDR2 FQGNSA. The CDR3 spans 16 residues.

The gene calls are TRBV11-3 and TRBJ1-1, with TRBD1 matching 7 bases. Germline V gives CDR1 SGHNT, CDR2 YENEEA. Losses at the gene ends were 6 bases for V and 8 bases for J; bases not matched to a gene: 9. The CDR3 loop spans 13 amino acids. DNA of the CDR3: TGTGCCAGCAGTCCTACAGGGGTTTACGAAGCTTTCTTT. Its protein is CASSPTGVYEAFF.

The chain has TRBV7-8 and TRBJ2-3, with TRBD1 matching 8 bases. V shed 2 bases and J 3 bases; nucleotides not matched to a gene: 7. CDR3 length: 16 amino acids. CDR1 and CDR2 (germline): SGHVS, FQNEAQ. As DNA, the CDR3 is TGTGCCAGCAGCTTAACCGGGACAGGTCGTACAGATACGCAGTATTTT. It specifies CASSLTGTGRTDTQYF.

V gene TRBV6-4 combines with J gene TRBJ2-6, with unresolved D. The germline CDR1 and CDR2 sequences are MRHNA and SNTAGT. This CDR3 has 14 residues. Trimming stripped 6 bases from V and 2 bases from J, with 8 bases between. The CDR3 coding sequence is TGTGCCAGCAGCGTAGCAGCTGGGGCCAACGTCCTGACTTTC. Protein product: CASSVAAGANVLTF.

CDR3 in amino acids: CASSRQGYEQYF. Written as DNA, the CDR3 is TGTGCCAGCAGCAGACAGGGCTACGAGCAGTACTTC. This sequence joins TRBV7-9 and TRBJ2-7, with 7 bases matching TRBD1. The V segment lost 5 bases and the J segment 3 bases; nucleotides outside the gene matches: 1. Germline CDR1 reads SEHNR; CDR2 reads FQNEAQ (reference sequence). The CDR3 totals 12 residues.

The CDR3 sequence: CASSRGSRNTGELFF. The CDR3 DNA is TGTGCCAGCAGCCGCGGGAGTAGAAACACCGGGGAGCTGTTTTTT. This chain connects TRBV14 to TRBJ2-2; TRBD2 agrees at 7 bases. The CDR3 contains 15 residues. Germline-derived CDR1 and CDR2 are SGHDN and FVKESK. The V and J ends lost 4 bases and 2 bases, in that order; junction bases with no gene match: 4.

This chain uses TRBV6-5 with TRBJ1-4; perhaps TRBD1 as D (5 bases). V shed 6 bases and J shed 8 bases, with 10 bases lying between them. Per germline, CDR1 MNHEY and CDR2 SVGAGI. The CDR3 extends over 12 amino acids. CDR3 sequence reads: CASRGTTEKLFF. The DNA for the CDR3 is TGTGCCAGCAGAGGGACTACAGAAAAACTGTTTTTT.

The chain employs TRBV28 and TRBJ2-3; D not resolved. Germline V CDR1 and CDR2: MDHEN, SYDVKM. The CDR3 sequence is 13 residues long. V was shortened by 3 bases and J by 6 bases, with 10 bases between the two germline ends. The CDR3 DNA is TGTGCCAGCAGTTTCCCGGGTAGGGATACGCAGTATTTT. Translated: CASSFPGRDTQYF.

This chain connects TRBV25-1 to TRBJ2-1, with TRBD1 matching over 7 bases. Trimming at V came to 2 bases and at J to 3 bases, leaving 4 bases not matched to a gene. Germline CDR1 and CDR2: MGHDK and SYGVNS. The CDR3 loop spans 15 amino acids. The CDR3 sequence is CASSELQGVYNEQFF. The CDR3 DNA reads as TGTGCCAGCAGTGAACTCCAGGGGGTCTACAATGAGCAGTTCTTC.